These 30 T cell receptor beta chains share one sample of origin, sequenced in a study of cytomegalovirus exposure and HLA in healthy donors. PCR primers comprised 60 Vbeta and 13 Jbeta primers. Libraries were prepared by immunoSEQ multiplex PCR; TCRdb keeps only in-frame clonotypes and omits some of them. The sample has about 210,000 clones, around 83% seen once. Specimen: PBMCs. These receptors came from a man aged 35-49 years in good health and CMV-seropositive.

The V call is TRBV2, the J call TRBJ1-1, with 7 bases fitting TRBD1. V was clipped by 6 bases and J by 0 bases; unmatched bases: 7. Germline V gene lookup returns CDR1 SNHLY and CDR2 FYNNEI. This CDR3 spans 15 amino acids. CDR3 in DNA: TGTGCCAGCAGCCGGGACAGCCTAATGAACACTGAAGCTTTCTTT. The encoded protein is CASSRDSLMNTEAFF.

The chain combines TRBV5-5 with TRBJ1-1, with no clear D. Germline loops: CDR1 SGHKS, CDR2 YYEKEE (reference sequence). The V gene lost 6 bases and the J gene lost 1 base, with 13 bases spanning the gap. This CDR3 is 14 amino acids long. For the CDR3, the DNA is TGTGCCAGCACCCGAGCTCGGGGGAACACTGAAGCTTTCTTT. Translating it yields CASTRARGNTEAFF.

The chain recombines TRBV28 with TRBJ1-4; no firm D call. Trimming took off 10 bases at V and 7 bases at J, with 22 bases between the two ends. The CDR3 sequence is 15 residues long. From germline, CDR1 is MDHEN and CDR2 SYDVKM. The CDR3 region is CAISRVGSALEKLFF. The CDR3 DNA is TGTGCCATCTCGAGGGTGGGGTCTGCACTTGAAAAACTGTTTTTT. The full variable domain, in which reference TRBV28 and TRBJ1-4 provide the parts outside the CDR3, is DVKVTQSSRYLVKRTGEKVFLECVQDMDHENMFWYRQDPGLGLRLIYFSYDVKMKEKGDIPEGYSVSREKKERFSLILESASTNQTSMYLCAISRVGSALEKLFFGSGTQLSVL.

The J gene is TRBJ2-5, the V gene TRBV19; D perhaps matches TRBD1 (5 bases). The last part of the DNA fits TRBJ2-7 better; the J call may be wrong. Germline V gene data show CDR1 as LNHDA and CDR2 as SQIVND (reference sequence). The CDR3 is 14 amino acids. CDR3 sequence: CASSIVAGPNEQYF. The CDR3, as DNA: TGTGCCAGTAGTATAGTGGCAGGGCCCAACGAGCAGTACTTC.

The rearrangement uses TRBV6-6 and TRBJ2-1, with 7 bases matching TRBD2. CDR3 length: 16 residues. Germline CDR1 MNHNY, CDR2 SVGAGI (reference sequence). V shed 5 bases and J 4 bases; nucleotides not matched to a gene: 11. CDR3 in amino acids: CASSRLSTSAYNEQFF. The CDR3 DNA is TGTGCCAGCAGTCGACTCAGCACTAGCGCATACAATGAGCAGTTCTTC.

The V and J genes are TRBV7-6 and TRBJ1-4; a possible D gene is TRBD1 (6 bases). V was clipped by 2 bases and J by 5 bases, with 12 bases between them. Germline assignment: CDR1 SGHVS and CDR2 FNYEAQ. The CDR3 loop spans 15 amino acids. CDR3 sequence reads: CASSLRGAQNEKLFF. CDR3 coding DNA: TGTGCCAGCAGCTTACGGGGGGCGCAAAATGAAAAACTGTTTTTT.

The V call is TRBV19, the J call TRBJ2-7, with D possibly being TRBD2 (7 bases). The CDR3 is 16 residues long. CDR1 is LNHDA, CDR2 SQIVND, per germline (reference sequence). V shed 4 bases and J shed 0 bases, with 16 bases lying between them. The CDR3 bases are TGTGCCAGTAGTAATCCCGGAGGGGGGGCCTCCTACGAGCAGTACTTC. Translation: CASSNPGGGASYEQYF. The variable domain in full, with the rest retrieved from reference TRBV19 and TRBJ2-7, is DGGITQSPKYLFRKEGQNVTLSCEQNLNHDAMYWYRQDPGQGLRLIYYSQIVNDFQKGDIAEGYSVSREKKESFPLTVTSAQKNPTAFYLCASSNPGGGASYEQYFGPGTRLTVT.

The rearrangement uses TRBV11-3 and TRBJ1-1, with 8 bases identical to TRBD1. The ends lost 5 bases at V and 0 bases at J; junction bases unmatched: 8. Germline V lookup: CDR1 SGHNT, CDR2 YENEEA. The CDR3 has 16 residues. In nucleotides, the CDR3 is TGTGCCAGCAGCCCGTCGGGACAGGCGATGAACACTGAAGCTTTCTTT. This gives the protein CASSPSGQAMNTEAFF.

The rearrangement joins TRBV27 to TRBJ2-1, with unresolved D. Per the germline V gene, CDR1 is MNHEY and CDR2 is SMNVEV (reference sequence). This CDR3 comprises 12 residues. Trimming pared 6 bases from V and 9 bases from J, leaving 12 bases between. CDR3 sequence (DNA): TGTGCCAGCAGGTTGAGCTACGGTGAGCAGTTCTTC. Residues: CASRLSYGEQFF.

CDR3 coding DNA: TGTGCCAGTAGTATTCAGGGTAGCAATCAGCCCCAGCATTTT. It is translated as CASSIQGSNQPQHF. This chain connects TRBV19 to TRBJ1-5, with D maybe TRBD1 (5 bases). The CDR3 loop spans 14 amino acids. V lost 3 bases to trimming and J lost 0 bases, with 6 bases between them. The germline V gene encodes CDR1 LNHDA and CDR2 SQIVND (reference sequence). Complete variable domain (other parts from reference TRBV19 and TRBJ1-5): DGGITQSPKYLFRKEGQNVTLSCEQNLNHDAMYWYRQDPGQGLRLIYYSQIVNDFQKGDIAEGYSVSREKKESFPLTVTSAQKNPTAFYLCASSIQGSNQPQHFGDGTRLSIL.

A single count supports this clone. In DNA form, the CDR3 reads TGTGCCAGCAGTTTATCCCCGGGACTCCCAAGGTACGAGCAGTACTTC. Amino acids: CASSLSPGLPRYEQYF. This chain joins TRBV27 and TRBJ2-7, with D perhaps matching TRBD2 (6 bases). The V gene lost 0 bases and the J gene lost 4 bases, with 16 bases spanning the gap. CDR3 size: 16 residues. Germline assignment: CDR1 MNHEY and CDR2 SMNVEV (reference sequence).

This clone was found once. The V call is TRBV9, the J call TRBJ2-7; 10 bases map to TRBD1. V shed 2 bases and J 7 bases; nucleotides not matched to a gene: 9. The CDR3 is made up of 15 amino acids. CDR1 and CDR2 (germline): SGDLS, YYNGEE. The CDR3 region has the DNA TGTGCCAGCAGCGTGGGGGACAGGGGTGAGAGAGAGCAGTACTTC. It is translated as CASSVGDRGEREQYF.

V gene TRBV6-6 combines with J gene TRBJ1-1; D is perhaps TRBD1 (5 bases). The CDR3 is 13 amino acids. Germline CDR1 reads MNHNY; CDR2 reads SVGAGI (reference sequence). V lost 5 bases and J 2 bases, leaving 9 bases between the germline ends. The CDR3, as DNA: TGTGCCAGCAGTCTGGACACCAACACTGAAGCTTTCTTT. Translated: CASSLDTNTEAFF.

As concerns this clone: Mismatch with germline at one junction end may stem from a read error. V usage is TRBV6-5 and J usage is TRBJ2-6; a weak D match, TRBD1 (6 bases). The length of the CDR3 is 15 residues. Germline V gene sequence: CDR1 MNHEY, CDR2 SVGAGI. CDR3 protein: CASSLRGTGANGLTF. The CDR3 nucleotides read TGTGCCAGCAGTCTCAGGGGTACTGGGGCCAACGGCCTGACTTTC.

The chain employs TRBV18 and TRBJ1-5, with TRBD1 matching over 8 bases. Trimming took 3 bases from V and 0 from J; bases not matched to a gene: 4. The CDR3 runs to 16 residues. Germline V gene data show CDR1 as KGHSH and CDR2 as LQKENI. In nucleotides, the CDR3 is TGTGCCAGCTCACCGCGACAGGGGACTAGCAATCAGCCCCAGCATTTT. This gives the protein CASSPRQGTSNQPQHF.

V is TRBV5-1 and J is TRBJ2-1, with 8 bases aligning to TRBD2. Germline trimming cut 4 bases from V and 7 bases from J; bases unmatched to any gene: 10. This CDR3 is 15 amino acids long. Germline assignment: CDR1 SGHRS and CDR2 YFSETQ. The CDR3 region has the DNA TGCGCCAGCAGCGCAGCACGGGGGGGCGGGAATGAGCAGTTCTTC. It translates to CASSAARGGGNEQFF.

The chain carries TRBV5-1 and TRBJ2-1, with 8 bases that match TRBD2. Per the germline V gene, CDR1 is SGHRS and CDR2 is YFSETQ. V trimming: 0 bases; J trimming: 8 bases; junction bases outside the gene matches: 10. The CDR3 spans 16 residues. CDR3 sequence reads: CASSLGNPGLVDEQFF. The CDR3 nucleotides read TGCGCCAGCAGCTTGGGTAACCCGGGACTAGTGGATGAGCAGTTCTTC.

The genes are TRBV28 and TRBJ2-5; 14 bases fit TRBD2. Trimming cost V 7 bases and J 1 base; bases outside gene matches: 5. The CDR3 is 16 amino acids. Germline values: CDR1 MDHEN, CDR2 SYDVKM. CDR3 coding DNA: TGTGCCAGCAAGGGACTAGCGGGAGAGGCCCAAGAGACCCAGTACTTC. Residues: CASKGLAGEAQETQYF.

This clone was recorded once. The rearrangement uses TRBV5-7 and TRBJ2-2, with D possibly TRBD1 on 5 matching bases. TRBV5-7 is designated an ORF whose function remains uncertain. The CDR3 totals 15 residues. Deletions cut 0 bases from V and 5 bases from J, with 11 bases between. The chain's CDR3 is CASSLAGRDTGELFF. The DNA for the CDR3 is TGTGCCAGCAGCTTGGCCGGCAGGGATACCGGGGAGCTGTTTTTT.

This clone was seen more than once but under ten times. The rearrangement uses TRBV25-1 and TRBJ1-1; D not resolved. The V end lost 5 bases, the J end lost 1 base, and 5 bases lay between the germline ends. The germline CDR1 and CDR2 sequences are MGHDK and SYGVNS. The CDR3 has 12 amino acids. This CDR3 reads CASSFKNTEAFF. CDR3 coding DNA: TGTGCCAGCAGTTTCAAGAACACTGAAGCTTTCTTT.

This chain uses TRBV11-2 with TRBJ1-1, with D uncertain. V was clipped by 3 bases and J by 1 base, with 9 bases between them. Germline CDR1 SGHAT, CDR2 FQNNGV. The CDR3 is made up of 14 amino acids. CDR3 loop: CASSFPGKNTEAFF. The CDR3 nucleotides are TGTGCCAGCAGCTTTCCGGGTAAGAACACTGAAGCTTTCTTT.

This rearrangement joins TRBV5-6 to TRBJ1-3; D is perhaps TRBD1 (6 bases). With 5 bases removed from V and 4 bases from J, the gap between germline ends came to 22 bases. CDR3 length: 17 residues. The V gene's germline CDR1 is SGHDT and CDR2 YYEEEE. The CDR3 here is CASSNTAMGARGNTIYF. The DNA for the CDR3 is TGTGCCAGCAGTAACACCGCCATGGGGGCGCGAGGAAACACCATATATTTT.

The chain links TRBV19 to TRBJ2-1; no clear D. This CDR3 has 18 amino acids. The germline V gene has CDR1 LNHDA and CDR2 SQIVND (reference sequence). The ends were cut back, 1 base at V and 9 bases at J, with 25 bases in the middle. CDR3 DNA sequence: TGTGCCAGTAGTATAGTTTATGCGAGCCCCGCGCTTTATGGTGAGCAGTTCTTC. This encodes CASSIVYASPALYGEQFF.

The V gene is TRBV5-4, the J gene TRBJ2-7; 9 positions match TRBD1. Losses at the gene ends were 3 bases for V and 5 bases for J; bases not matched to a gene: 6. This CDR3 is 14 amino acids long. Germline lookup yields CDR1 SGHNT and CDR2 YYREEE (reference sequence). CDR3 nucleotide sequence: TGTGCCAGCAGCTCGAAGGGACAGGGCCACGAGCAGTACTTC. It translates to CASSSKGQGHEQYF.

In this sample, this clone turned up a few times. The chain is built from TRBV7-9 and TRBJ1-5, with D uncertain. The CDR3 is 13 residues long. The V end lost 3 bases, the J end lost 0 bases, and 3 bases lay between the germline ends. Germline CDR1 is SEHNR and CDR2 is FQNEAQ (reference sequence). CDR3 in amino acids: CASSFSSNQPQHF. The CDR3 DNA follows: TGTGCCAGCAGCTTCAGTAGCAATCAGCCCCAGCATTTT. Supplemented by reference TRBV7-9 and TRBJ1-5, the full variable domain reads DTGVSQNPRHKITKRGQNVTFRCDPISEHNRLYWYRQTLGQGPEFLTYFQNEAQLEKSRLLSDRFSAERPKGSFSTLEIQRTEQGDSAMYLCASSFSSNQPQHFGDGTRLSIL.

The rearrangement uses TRBV28 and TRBJ1-3; TRBD1 is a possible D gene (6 bases). The CDR3 runs to 13 residues. The V end lost 5 bases, the J end lost 6 bases, and 11 bases lay between the germline ends. Germline assignment: CDR1 MDHEN and CDR2 SYDVKM. CDR3 nucleotide sequence: TGTGCCAGCAGTGTTCCAGGGGTAAACACCATATATTTT. Its translation is CASSVPGVNTIYF.

J is TRBJ1-1 and V is TRBV30; D is ambiguous. CDR1 GTSNPN and CDR2 SVGIG come from the germline V gene (reference sequence). This CDR3 contains 14 residues. V lost 1 base to trimming and J lost 3 bases, with 12 bases between them. The CDR3 DNA is TGTGCCTGGAGTGACCACGCCACTTACACTGAAGCTTTCTTT. It codes for CAWSDHATYTEAFF.

The V and J genes are TRBV2 and TRBJ1-2; no clear D. Germline loops: CDR1 SNHLY, CDR2 FYNNEI. V was shortened by 3 bases and J by 7 bases, with 12 bases between the two germline ends. This CDR3 contains 13 residues. The CDR3 nucleotides read TGTGCCAGCAGTGATGAGGGAATCTCTGGCTACACCTTC. Protein sequence: CASSDEGISGYTF.

The chain combines TRBV7-3 with TRBJ1-2; D is undetermined. The length of the CDR3 is 13 residues. Germline loops: CDR1 SGHTA, CDR2 FQGTGA. V lost 3 bases and J 4 bases, leaving 9 bases between the germline ends. The CDR3 bases are TGTGCCAGCAGCTTGGCAGATGGCTATGGCTACACCTTC. Residues: CASSLADGYGYTF.

The genes are TRBV11-2 and TRBJ1-3; D is ambiguous. CDR1 is SGHAT and CDR2 is FQNNGV in the germline V gene. This CDR3 has 16 residues. The ends were cut back, 1 base at V and 0 bases at J, with 10 bases in the middle. CDR3: CASSLGTGSSGNTIYF. CDR3 coding DNA: TGTGCCAGCAGCTTAGGAACGGGGAGCTCTGGAAACACCATATATTTT.